This T cell receptor beta chain came from a study of T-cell reconstitution after alpha-beta-depleted transplantation in children. This CDR3 region has 14 residues. With 5 bases removed from V and 1 base from J, the gap between germline ends came to 8 bases. Germline V gene lookup returns CDR1 KGHDR and CDR2 SFDVKD. Unique molecular identifiers were incorporated during preparation of the TCRbeta library. In TCRdb, the PCR reads were re-called with MiXCR into one record per CDR3 protein. The sample gives around 680,000 distinct CDR3 sequences, approximately 17% of which show up once; 0.85% to 1.3% is in the top ten.

The receptor was isolated from a human donor who donated a stem cell graft to a child with acute myeloid leukemia. The input for sequencing was PBMCs from the stem cell graft donor, taken from the stem cell graft. The V call is TRBV24-1, the J call TRBJ2-1, with D possibly being TRBD1 (5 bases). CDR3 sequence: CATSGSGSYNEQFF. The DNA for the CDR3 is TGTGCCACCAGTGGCTCAGGGTCCTACAATGAGCAGTTCTTC.